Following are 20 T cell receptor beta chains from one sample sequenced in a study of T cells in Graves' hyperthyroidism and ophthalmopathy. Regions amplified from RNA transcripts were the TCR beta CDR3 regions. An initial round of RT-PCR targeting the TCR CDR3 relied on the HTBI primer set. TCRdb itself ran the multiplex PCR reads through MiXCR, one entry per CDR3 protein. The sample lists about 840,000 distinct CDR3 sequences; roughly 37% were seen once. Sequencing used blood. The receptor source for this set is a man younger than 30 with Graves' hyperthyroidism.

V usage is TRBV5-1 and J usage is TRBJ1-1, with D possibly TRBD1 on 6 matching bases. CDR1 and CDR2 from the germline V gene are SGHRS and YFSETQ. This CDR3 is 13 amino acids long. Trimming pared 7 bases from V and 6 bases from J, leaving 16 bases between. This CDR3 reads CASAEGGSPEAFF. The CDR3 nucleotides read TGCGCCAGCGCCGAAGGGGGTAGCCCTGAAGCTTTCTTT.

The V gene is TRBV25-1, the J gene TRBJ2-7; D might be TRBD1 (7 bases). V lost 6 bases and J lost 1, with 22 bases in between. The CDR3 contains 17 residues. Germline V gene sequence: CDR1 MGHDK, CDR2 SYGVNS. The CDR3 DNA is TGTGCCAGCAGCCCGATAGGGACTGAGACAGGGTCCTACGAGCAGTACTTC. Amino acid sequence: CASSPIGTETGSYEQYF.

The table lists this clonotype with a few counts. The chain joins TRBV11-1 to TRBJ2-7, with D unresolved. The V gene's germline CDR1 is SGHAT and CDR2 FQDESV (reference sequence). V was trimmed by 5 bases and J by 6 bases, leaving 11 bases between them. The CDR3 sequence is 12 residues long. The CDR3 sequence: CASSLNPLEQYF. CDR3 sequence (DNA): TGTGCCAGCAGCCTCAATCCCCTCGAGCAGTACTTC.

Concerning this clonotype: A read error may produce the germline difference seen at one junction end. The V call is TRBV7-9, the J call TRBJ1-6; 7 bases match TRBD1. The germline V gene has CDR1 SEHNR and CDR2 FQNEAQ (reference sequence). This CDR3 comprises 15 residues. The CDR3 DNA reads TGCGCCAGCAGCCTACGACAGGGCGCGGATTCACCCCTCCACTTT. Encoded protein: CASSLRQGADSPLHF.

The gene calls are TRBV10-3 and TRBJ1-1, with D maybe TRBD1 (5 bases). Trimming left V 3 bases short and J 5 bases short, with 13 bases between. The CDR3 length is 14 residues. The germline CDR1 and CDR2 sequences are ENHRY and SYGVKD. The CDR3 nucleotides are TGTGCCATCAGTGACGTAGAGGGGAAGACTGAAGCTTTCTTT. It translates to CAISDVEGKTEAFF.

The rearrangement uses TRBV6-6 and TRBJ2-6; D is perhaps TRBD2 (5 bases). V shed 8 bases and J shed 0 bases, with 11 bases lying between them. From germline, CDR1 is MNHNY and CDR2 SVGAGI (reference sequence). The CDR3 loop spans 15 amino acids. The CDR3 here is CASEGEASGANVLTF. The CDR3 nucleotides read TGTGCCAGCGAGGGCGAGGCCTCTGGGGCCAACGTCCTGACTTTC.

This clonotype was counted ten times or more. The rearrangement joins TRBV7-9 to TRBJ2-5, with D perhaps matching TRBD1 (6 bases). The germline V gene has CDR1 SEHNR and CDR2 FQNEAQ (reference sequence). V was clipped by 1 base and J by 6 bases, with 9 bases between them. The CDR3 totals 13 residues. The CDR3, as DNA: TGTGCCAGCAGCTTAGGCTGGGGGCAGACCCAGTACTTC. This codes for CASSLGWGQTQYF.

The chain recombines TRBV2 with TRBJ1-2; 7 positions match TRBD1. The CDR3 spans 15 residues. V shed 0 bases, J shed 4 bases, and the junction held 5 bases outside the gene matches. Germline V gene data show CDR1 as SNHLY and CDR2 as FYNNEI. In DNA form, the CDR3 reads TGTGCCAGCAGTGAAGCGGGACAGCTGGCCTATGGCTACACCTTC. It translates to CASSEAGQLAYGYTF.

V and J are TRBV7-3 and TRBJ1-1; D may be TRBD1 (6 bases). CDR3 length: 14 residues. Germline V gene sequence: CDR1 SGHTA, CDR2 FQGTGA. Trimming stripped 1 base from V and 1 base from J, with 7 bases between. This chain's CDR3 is CASSLNRENTEAFF. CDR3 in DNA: TGTGCCAGCAGCTTAAACAGGGAGAACACTGAAGCTTTCTTT.

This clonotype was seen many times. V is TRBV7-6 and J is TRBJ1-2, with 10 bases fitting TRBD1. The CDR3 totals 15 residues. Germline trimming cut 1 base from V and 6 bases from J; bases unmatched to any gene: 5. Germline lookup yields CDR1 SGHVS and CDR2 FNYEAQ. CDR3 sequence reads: CASSLGAGTGDGYTF. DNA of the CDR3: TGTGCCAGCAGCTTAGGGGCCGGGACAGGGGATGGCTACACCTTC.

The CDR3 DNA reads TGTGCCAGCAGCTTGGAGGACAGGAGCACCGGGGAGCTACAAGAGACCCAGTACTTC. Its translation is CASSLEDRSTGELQETQYF. V is TRBV5-4 and J is TRBJ2-5; 7 bases are a match to TRBD1. The CDR3 is 19 amino acids. Germline CDR1 and CDR2: SGHNT and YYREEE (reference sequence). V was clipped by 0 bases and J by 2 bases; unmatched bases: 16.

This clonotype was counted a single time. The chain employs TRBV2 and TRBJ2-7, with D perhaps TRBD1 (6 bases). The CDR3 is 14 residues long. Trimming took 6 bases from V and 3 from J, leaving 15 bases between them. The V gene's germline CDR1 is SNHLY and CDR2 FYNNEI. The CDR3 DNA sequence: TGTGCCAGCAGCATCACCCCAGGGGACTACGAGCAGTACTTC. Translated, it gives CASSITPGDYEQYF.

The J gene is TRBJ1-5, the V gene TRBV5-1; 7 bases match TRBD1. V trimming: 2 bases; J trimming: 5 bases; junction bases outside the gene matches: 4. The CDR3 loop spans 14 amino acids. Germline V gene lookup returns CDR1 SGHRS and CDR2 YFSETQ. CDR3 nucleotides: TGCGCCAGCAGCTTAGGGACAGACCATCAGCCCCAGCATTTT. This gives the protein CASSLGTDHQPQHF.

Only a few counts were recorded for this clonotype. CDR3 DNA sequence: TGCAGTGCTAGAGTCAGGGGGTCGGTCGGAGAGCCCCAGCATTTT. This encodes CSARVRGSVGEPQHF. This rearrangement joins TRBV20-1 to TRBJ1-5; 7 bases are a match to TRBD1. The germline V gene encodes CDR1 DFQATT and CDR2 SNEGSKA (reference sequence). The CDR3 sequence is 15 residues long. Trimming at V came to 1 base and at J to 8 bases, leaving 11 bases not matched to a gene.

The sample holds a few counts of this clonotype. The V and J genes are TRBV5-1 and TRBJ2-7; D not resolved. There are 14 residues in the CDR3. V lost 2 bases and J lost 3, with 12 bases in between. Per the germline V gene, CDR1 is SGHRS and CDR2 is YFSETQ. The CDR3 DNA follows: TGCGCCAGCAGCTTATCTTCCCAGAGCTACGAGCAGTACTTC. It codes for CASSLSSQSYEQYF.

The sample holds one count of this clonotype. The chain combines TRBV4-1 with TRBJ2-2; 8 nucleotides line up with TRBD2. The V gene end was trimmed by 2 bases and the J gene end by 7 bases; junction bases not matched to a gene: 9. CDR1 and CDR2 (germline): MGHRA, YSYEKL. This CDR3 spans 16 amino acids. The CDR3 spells CASSQQGTRGGGELFF. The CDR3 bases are TGCGCCAGCAGCCAACAGGGGACTAGGGGTGGCGGGGAGCTGTTTTTT.

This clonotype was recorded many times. CDR3 in amino acids: CASSLDTEETQYF. The CDR3 DNA is TGTGCCAGCAGCTTAGACACCGAAGAGACCCAGTACTTC. The chain uses TRBV7-2 and TRBJ2-5; no clear D gene. The V end lost 1 base, the J end lost 3 bases, and 6 bases lay between the germline ends. The CDR3 has 13 amino acids. Germline CDR1 SGHTA, CDR2 FQGNSA.

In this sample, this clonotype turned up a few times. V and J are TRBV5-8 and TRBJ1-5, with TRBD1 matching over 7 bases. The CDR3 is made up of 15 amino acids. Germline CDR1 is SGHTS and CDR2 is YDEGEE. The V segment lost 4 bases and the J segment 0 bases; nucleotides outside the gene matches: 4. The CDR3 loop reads CASSEGQSSNQPQHF. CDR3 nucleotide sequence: TGTGCCAGCAGCGAGGGACAGAGTAGCAATCAGCCCCAGCATTTT. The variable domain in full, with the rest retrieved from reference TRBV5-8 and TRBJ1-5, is EAGVTQSPTHLIKTRGQQATLRCSPISGHTSVYWYQQALGLGLQFLLWYDEGEERNRGNFPPRFSGRQFPNYSSELNVNALELEDSALYLCASSEGQSSNQPQHFGDGTRLSIL.

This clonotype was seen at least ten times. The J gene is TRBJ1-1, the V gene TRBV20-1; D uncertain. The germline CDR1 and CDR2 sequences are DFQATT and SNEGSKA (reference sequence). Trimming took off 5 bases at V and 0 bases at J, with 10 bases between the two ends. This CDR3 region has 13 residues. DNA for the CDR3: TGCAGTGCTCTACGCCTAATGAACACTGAAGCTTTCTTT. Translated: CSALRLMNTEAFF.

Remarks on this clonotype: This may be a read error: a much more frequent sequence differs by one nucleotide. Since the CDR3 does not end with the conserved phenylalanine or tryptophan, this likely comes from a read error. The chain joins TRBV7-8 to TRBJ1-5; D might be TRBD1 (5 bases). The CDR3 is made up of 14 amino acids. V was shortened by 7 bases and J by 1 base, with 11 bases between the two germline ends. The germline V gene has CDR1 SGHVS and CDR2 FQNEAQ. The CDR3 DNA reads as TGTGCCAGCAACGACAGATACAGCAATCAGCCCCAGCATCTT. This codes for CASNDRYSNQPQHL.